The 15 T cell receptor beta chains presented below share a single source sample, sequenced in a study of a mutant IDH1 vaccine in newly diagnosed glioma. Clones were sequenced by immunoSEQ multiplex PCR, and TCRdb holds only the in-frame ones, with some missing. The sample consists of tens of thousands of clones, about 87% of them appearing once. Their specific antigens are unknown. Noted time point: week 23, last vaccination. Vaccination used 300 ug of mutant IDH1 20-mer peptide per dose, with topical imiquimod. The material sequenced was PBMCs, taken from a glioma patient whose treatment included an IDH1 peptide vaccine. The receptors stem from a man aged 18-30 years with glioma.

The count of this clone is one. This chain joins TRBV2 and TRBJ1-5; perhaps TRBD1 as D (5 bases). CDR3 length: 19 amino acids. With 4 bases removed from V and 0 bases from J, the gap between germline ends came to 22 bases. Germline assignment: CDR1 SNHLY and CDR2 FYNNEI. The CDR3 DNA is TGTGCCAGCAGTGGAACCTTTGGGAGGGGCGTCGATAGCAATCAGCCCCAGCATTTT. Encoded protein: CASSGTFGRGVDSNQPQHF.

The chain links TRBV30 to TRBJ2-4, with D possibly TRBD1 on 7 matching bases. Germline CDR1 reads GTSNPN; CDR2 reads SVGIG (reference sequence). The CDR3 covers 11 residues. Between the trimmed V and J ends, which lost 5 bases and 10 bases, there was a span of 12 bases. CDR3: CAWRQGGIQYF. In DNA, the CDR3 is TGTGCCTGGCGACAGGGAGGAATTCAGTACTTC. Full variable domain (missing parts from reference TRBV30 and TRBJ2-4): SQTIHQWPATLVQPVGSPLSLECTVEGTSNPNLYWYRQAAGRGLQLLFYSVGIGQISSEVPQNLSASRPQDRQFILSSKKLLLSDSGFYLCAWRQGGIQYFGAGTRLSVL.

The V and J genes are TRBV27 and TRBJ1-1; no clear D. The CDR3 is 14 amino acids. Trimming shortened V by 5 bases and J by 1 base, and 11 bases separated the two germline ends. From germline, CDR1 is MNHEY and CDR2 SMNVEV (reference sequence). CDR3 DNA sequence: TGTGCCAGCAGTACCCCACTTGGGAACACTGAAGCTTTCTTT. It encodes CASSTPLGNTEAFF.

The chain couples TRBV11-3 to TRBJ2-2; D is possibly TRBD1 (5 bases). This CDR3 region has 15 residues. Trimming cost V 4 bases and J 0 bases, with 9 bases left between them. Germline assignment: CDR1 SGHNT and CDR2 YENEEA. The CDR3 DNA reads TGTGCCAGCAGCTACAGGACATCGAACACCGGGGAGCTGTTTTTT. The encoded protein is CASSYRTSNTGELFF. The full variable domain, completed using reference TRBV11-3 and TRBJ2-2, is EAGVVQSPRYKIIEKKQPVAFWCNPISGHNTLYWYLQNLGQGPELLIRYENEEAVDDSQLPKDRFSAERLKGVDSTLKIQPAELGDSAVYLCASSYRTSNTGELFFGEGSRLTVL.

The V call is TRBV9, the J call TRBJ1-2; D possibly corresponds to TRBD1 (6 bases). Germline CDR1 SGDLS, CDR2 YYNGEE. This CDR3 contains 15 residues. Trimming removed 0 bases at V and 4 bases at J, with 13 bases between. The CDR3 here is CASSVEGGTLYGYTF. In nucleotides, the CDR3 is TGTGCCAGCAGCGTAGAGGGGGGGACACTCTATGGCTACACCTTC.

This rearrangement joins TRBV19 to TRBJ1-2, with D possibly matching TRBD1 (6 bases). Germline V gives CDR1 LNHDA, CDR2 SQIVND (reference sequence). This CDR3 is 15 amino acids long. Trimming took off 5 bases at V and 4 bases at J, with 17 bases between the two ends. This chain's CDR3 is CASSLKFGGLYGYTF. The CDR3, as DNA: TGTGCCAGTAGTCTAAAGTTTGGGGGCCTCTATGGCTACACCTTC.

The V and J genes are TRBV10-3 and TRBJ2-7, with D perhaps TRBD1 or TRBD2 (5 bases each). The CDR3 spans 13 residues. Trimming pared 9 bases from V and 0 bases from J, leaving 12 bases between. Per germline, CDR1 ENHRY and CDR2 SYGVKD. CDR3 sequence reads: CAMAPGTSYEQYF. Here the CDR3 DNA reads TGTGCCATGGCCCCGGGGACCTCCTACGAGCAGTACTTC.

The rearrangement links TRBV6-1 to TRBJ2-5; tentative D call: TRBD2 (6 bases). Per germline, CDR1 MNHNS and CDR2 SASEGT. V lost 2 bases and J 2 bases, leaving 12 bases between the germline ends. The CDR3 contains 15 residues. The CDR3 nucleotides read TGTGCCAGCAGTGAAATTAATGGGGGGCAAGAGACCCAGTACTTC. Its translation: CASSEINGGQETQYF.

J is TRBJ1-1 and V is TRBV6-5, with 7 bases aligning to TRBD1. With V trimmed by 2 bases and J by 1 base, 7 bases remained unmatched. CDR1 MNHEY and CDR2 SVGAGI come from the germline V gene. The CDR3 covers 16 residues. DNA for the CDR3: TGTGCCAGCAGTTACCACAGGGGACGCGGGAACACTGAAGCTTTCTTT. Its protein product is CASSYHRGRGNTEAFF.

This clone showed up just a few times. The chain has TRBV27 and TRBJ1-4; a weak D match, TRBD1 (5 bases). Germline CDR1 and CDR2: MNHEY and SMNVEV (reference sequence). V was shortened by 9 bases and J by 5 bases, with 19 bases between the two germline ends. CDR3 length: 15 residues. The CDR3, as DNA: TGTGCCAGTCGGCGGGATTTGGGGGGGAATGAAAAACTGTTTTTT. Translation gives CASRRDLGGNEKLFF.

This clone was detected a few times. This chain joins TRBV10-3 and TRBJ1-1; D not resolved. This CDR3 spans 11 amino acids. From germline, CDR1 is ENHRY and CDR2 SYGVKD. The V end lost 0 bases, the J end lost 6 bases, and 2 bases lay between the germline ends. The CDR3: CAISESSEAFF. The CDR3 DNA reads TGTGCCATCAGTGAGTCTTCTGAAGCTTTCTTT.

The J gene is TRBJ2-5, the V gene TRBV9; D may correspond to TRBD1 or TRBD2 (5 bases each). Germline V CDR1 and CDR2: SGDLS, YYNGEE. Trimming cost V 0 bases and J 0 bases, with 15 bases left between them. The CDR3 length is 17 residues. Here the CDR3 DNA reads TGTGCCAGCAGCGTAGCCTCCGGGACGCCGTACCAAGAGACCCAGTACTTC. This codes for CASSVASGTPYQETQYF. The whole variable domain, remainder taken from reference TRBV9 and TRBJ2-5, is DSGVTQTPKHLITATGQRVTLRCSPRSGDLSVYWYQQSLDQGLQFLIQYYNGEERAKGNILERFSAQQFPDLHSELNLSSLELGDSALYFCASSVASGTPYQETQYFGPGTRLLVL.

The chain is built from TRBV6-5 and TRBJ2-7; no reliable D call. V gave up 3 bases and J gave up 0 bases, with 9 bases separating them. Looked up from germline, CDR1 is MNHEY and CDR2 is SVGAGI. The CDR3 loop spans 14 amino acids. The CDR3 protein is CASSYFLGSYEQYF. The CDR3 nucleotides are TGTGCCAGCAGTTATTTCCTAGGCTCCTACGAGCAGTACTTC.

In DNA, the CDR3 is TGTGCCAGTAGCCTTACCCCCCCGCAGGAAGCTAACTATGGCTACACCTTC. Translated, it gives CASSLTPPQEANYGYTF. V and J are TRBV19 and TRBJ1-2; D uncertain. V gave up 6 bases and J gave up 0 bases, with 20 bases separating them. The CDR3 is 17 residues long. Germline V gives CDR1 LNHDA, CDR2 SQIVND (reference sequence).

The V and J genes are TRBV12-5 and TRBJ1-1; D call uncertain. Germline V gives CDR1 LGHNT, CDR2 FRNRAP. Trimming took off 0 bases at V and 7 bases at J, with 9 bases between the two ends. CDR3 size: 13 residues. CDR3 sequence (DNA): TGTGCTAGTGGTTTGGTACTAGGCGATGAAGCTTTCTTT. It encodes CASGLVLGDEAFF. The full variable domain, with the rest looked up from reference TRBV12-5 and TRBJ1-1, is DARVTQTPRHKVTEMGQEVTMRCQPILGHNTVFWYRQTMMQGLELLAYFRNRAPLDDSGMPKDRFSAEMPDATLATLKIQPSEPRDSAVYFCASGLVLGDEAFFGQGTRLTVV.